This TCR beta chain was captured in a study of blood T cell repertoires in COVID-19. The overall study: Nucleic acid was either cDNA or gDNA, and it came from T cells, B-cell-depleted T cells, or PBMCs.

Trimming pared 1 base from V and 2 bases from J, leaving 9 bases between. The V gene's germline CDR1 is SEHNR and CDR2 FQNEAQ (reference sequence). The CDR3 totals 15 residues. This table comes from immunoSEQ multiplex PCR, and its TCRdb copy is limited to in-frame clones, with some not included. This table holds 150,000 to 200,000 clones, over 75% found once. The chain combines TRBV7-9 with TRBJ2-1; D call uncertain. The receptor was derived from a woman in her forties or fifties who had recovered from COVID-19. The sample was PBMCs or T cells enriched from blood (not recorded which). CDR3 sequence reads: CASSLGLLPYNEQFF. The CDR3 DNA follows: TGTGCCAGCAGCTTAGGTCTACTACCCTACAATGAGCAGTTCTTC.